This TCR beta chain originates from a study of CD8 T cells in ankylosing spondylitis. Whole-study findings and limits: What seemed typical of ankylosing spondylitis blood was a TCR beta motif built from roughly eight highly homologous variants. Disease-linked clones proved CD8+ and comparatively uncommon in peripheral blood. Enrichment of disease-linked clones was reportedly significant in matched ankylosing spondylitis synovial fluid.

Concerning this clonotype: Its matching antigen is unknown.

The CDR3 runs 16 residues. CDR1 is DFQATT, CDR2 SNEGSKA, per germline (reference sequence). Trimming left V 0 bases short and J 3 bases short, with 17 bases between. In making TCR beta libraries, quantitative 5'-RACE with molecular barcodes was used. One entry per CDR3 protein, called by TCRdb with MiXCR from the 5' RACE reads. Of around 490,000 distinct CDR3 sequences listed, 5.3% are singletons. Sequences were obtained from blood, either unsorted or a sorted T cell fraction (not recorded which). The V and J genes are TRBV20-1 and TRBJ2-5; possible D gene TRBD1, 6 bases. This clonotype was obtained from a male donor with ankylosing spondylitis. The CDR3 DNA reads TGCAGTGCTAGAGACTTGAGAGGGGGTTACGAAGAGACCCAGTACTTC. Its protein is CSARDLRGGYEETQYF.